This TCR beta chain was profiled in a study of blood T cell repertoires in COVID-19. The CDR3 consists of 15 residues. Deletions cut 1 base from V and 7 bases from J, with 14 bases between. Per germline, CDR1 MNHNS and CDR2 SASEGT. Libraries were prepared by immunoSEQ multiplex PCR; TCRdb keeps only in-frame clonotypes and omits some of them. The sample has 150,000 or so clones, roughly 93% seen once; the top ten hold less than 2%. The genes are TRBV6-1 and TRBJ1-5; possible D gene TRBD1, 5 bases. Specimen: peripheral blood. The sequence came from a woman in her fifties or sixties with COVID-19, enrolled during active disease. CDR3 bases: TGTGCCAGCAGTGAAGTAGGGGTTTATGACCAGCCCCAGCATTTT. Translated, it gives CASSEVGVYDQPQHF.